This T cell receptor beta chain was retrieved from a study of blood T cells in healthy people across ages. This clonotype was observed at least ten times. Deletions cut 6 bases from V and 3 bases from J, with 11 bases between. In germline, CDR1 is KGHSH, CDR2 LQKENI. There are 13 residues in the CDR3. A J-beta primer mix and a sample-barcoded 5' primer were used in a second PCR of roughly 6 to 12 cycles. CDR3-containing paired-end reads numbering at least 2.5 million came from each sample. TCRdb re-called the 5' RACE reads through MiXCR, storing one row per CDR3 protein. The sample records around 280,000 distinct CDR3 sequences, 25% to 30% being singletons.

This sequence originates from a woman between 65 and 79 years old in good health. The chain uses TRBV18 and TRBJ2-5, with D possibly matching TRBD1 (7 bases). Material for sequencing was blood. For the CDR3, the DNA is TGTGCCAGCTCCCGGGGGACAGAAGAGACCCAGTACTTC. It encodes CASSRGTEETQYF.